These 21 T cell receptor beta chains originate from one sample sequenced in a study of shared clonotypes between healthy human individuals. It was CD45RO-negative cells, positively selected for CCR7, that made up naive CD8 cells, with terminally differentiated effector memory CD45RA+ cells excluded. The table came from immunoSEQ multiplex PCR; TCRdb's copy has only in-frame clones and leaves some out. The sample holds some 2,100,000 clones, 93% seen once. Input material: naive CD8+ T cells from PBMCs. All receptors derive from a man in his late teens or twenties in good health. Some clones in this sample may be carry-over from other donors' samples.

The J gene is TRBJ2-3, the V gene TRBV7-3, with 7 positions matching TRBD2. Germline V gene lookup returns CDR1 SGHTA and CDR2 FQGTGA. CDR3 length: 16 residues. V dropped 5 bases and J dropped 6; count of bases not matched to a gene: 14. The CDR3 protein is CASSALLAGGEDTQYF. The CDR3, as DNA: TGTGCCAGCAGCGCCCTGTTAGCGGGTGGGGAGGATACGCAGTATTTT.

The chain has TRBV19 and TRBJ2-3; no reliable D call. Germline V lookup: CDR1 LNHDA, CDR2 SQIVND (reference sequence). V was cut by 3 bases and J by 6 bases, with 10 bases left in between. This CDR3 region has 13 residues. In nucleotides, the CDR3 is TGTGCCAGTAGTATGCGACTTCTCGATACGCAGTATTTT. It yields the protein CASSMRLLDTQYF. The whole variable domain, filled in from reference TRBV19 and TRBJ2-3, reads DGGITQSPKYLFRKEGQNVTLSCEQNLNHDAMYWYRQDPGQGLRLIYYSQIVNDFQKGDIAEGYSVSREKKESFPLTVTSAQKNPTAFYLCASSMRLLDTQYFGPGTRLTVL.

This clone has only one observation. The genes are TRBV9 and TRBJ1-1; D remains ambiguous. The germline V and J ends were trimmed by 4 bases and 5 bases, with 21 bases remaining between them. Per germline, CDR1 SGDLS and CDR2 YYNGEE. CDR3 length equals 16 residues. The CDR3 spells CASSTNLGPTGTEAFF. Here the CDR3 DNA reads TGTGCCAGCAGCACAAACCTCGGCCCCACGGGGACTGAAGCTTTCTTT.

The V and J genes are TRBV2 and TRBJ1-1; possible D gene TRBD1, 6 bases. V was trimmed by 7 bases and J by 0 bases, leaving 12 bases between them. Germline V gene data show CDR1 as SNHLY and CDR2 as FYNNEI. The CDR3 length is 14 residues. The CDR3 nucleotides read TGTGCCAGCACTGGACAGACCATGAACACTGAAGCTTTCTTT. Translated, it gives CASTGQTMNTEAFF.

The rearrangement links TRBV5-6 to TRBJ2-5; the match to TRBD2 covers 12 bases. The CDR3 extends over 15 amino acids. CDR1 SGHDT and CDR2 YYEEEE come from the germline V gene. J gave up 2 bases and V 1 base, and 0 bases lay outside the gene matches. CDR3 loop: CASSLTSGRQETQYF. In nucleotides, the CDR3 is TGTGCCAGCAGCTTGACTAGCGGGAGGCAAGAGACCCAGTACTTC.

The chain recombines TRBV25-1 with TRBJ2-7; D is undetermined. The CDR3 has 13 residues. Germline V gives CDR1 MGHDK, CDR2 SYGVNS. The V end was cut by 0 bases, the J end by 4 bases, with 7 bases between. CDR3 residues: CASSEYGVYEQYF. As DNA, the CDR3 is TGTGCCAGCAGTGAATATGGAGTTTACGAGCAGTACTTC.

This rearrangement joins TRBV28 to TRBJ2-7; D may match TRBD1 or TRBD2 (6 bases each). V shed 8 bases and J shed 2 bases, with 13 bases lying between them. The germline CDR1 and CDR2 sequences are MDHEN and SYDVKM. The CDR3 runs 13 residues. The CDR3 DNA sequence: TGTGCCAGCCTCACGGGGGCCACCTACGAGCAGTACTTC. Amino acids: CASLTGATYEQYF.

This clone showed up just once. The genes are TRBV10-2 and TRBJ1-5; a possible D gene is TRBD1 (5 bases). This CDR3 has 14 residues. Germline V CDR1 and CDR2: WSHSY, SAAADI. Between the trimmed V and J ends, which lost 8 bases and 1 base, there was a span of 12 bases. The CDR3: CASRGAWSNQPQHF. The CDR3 nucleotides are TGCGCCAGCCGAGGGGCTTGGAGCAATCAGCCCCAGCATTTT.

The chain uses TRBV21-1 and TRBJ1-2; the D call of TRBD1 is as the table states it, not checked on the DNA. TRBV21-1 is a pseudogene. The CDR3 is 14 residues long. The CDR3 spells CASSLFRVNYGYTF. The CDR3, as DNA: TGTGCCAGCAGCCTTTTCAGGGTGAACTATGGCTACACCTTC.

DNA for the CDR3: TGTGCCAGCAGCTCATCTCCGGGACAGGGGATGGCCGGGGAGCTGTTTTTT. The encoded protein is CASSSSPGQGMAGELFF. The chain employs TRBV7-4 and TRBJ2-2; TRBD1 agrees at 10 bases. From germline, CDR1 is SGHVT and CDR2 SQSDAQ. CDR3 size: 17 residues. After removal of 4 bases from V and 6 bases from J, the junction contained 11 bases not matched to a gene.

The gene calls are TRBV30 and TRBJ2-3; TRBD2 agrees at 7 bases. J lost 0 bases, V lost 1 base, and 1 base had no gene match. The CDR3 is made up of 14 amino acids. Germline V gene lookup returns CDR1 GTSNPN and CDR2 SVGIG (reference sequence). The CDR3 reads CAWSGLASTDTQYF. The DNA of the CDR3 is TGTGCCTGGAGTGGACTAGCAAGCACAGATACGCAGTATTTT.

The V gene is TRBV2, the J gene TRBJ1-4; D unclear. This CDR3 region has 20 residues. V was cut by 4 bases and J by 3 bases, with 27 bases left in between. Germline CDR1 and CDR2: SNHLY and FYNNEI. The CDR3 DNA is TGTGCCAGCAGTGGAGTGGCAGCCCAGAGAGGTTCGGTTGCTAATGAAAAACTGTTTTTT. Translating gives CASSGVAAQRGSVANEKLFF.

The V gene is TRBV9, the J gene TRBJ1-1; D ambiguous. Germline loops: CDR1 SGDLS, CDR2 YYNGEE. The germline V and J ends were trimmed by 1 base and 1 base, with 11 bases remaining between them. CDR3 length equals 15 residues. CDR3 DNA sequence: TGTGCCAGCAGCGTATATGGGATGGGGAACACTGAAGCTTTCTTT. Encoded protein: CASSVYGMGNTEAFF. Looking up the rest from reference TRBV9 and TRBJ1-1 gives the full variable domain: DSGVTQTPKHLITATGQRVTLRCSPRSGDLSVYWYQQSLDQGLQFLIQYYNGEERAKGNILERFSAQQFPDLHSELNLSSLELGDSALYFCASSVYGMGNTEAFFGQGTRLTVV.

The genes are TRBV28 and TRBJ2-7; D is uncertain. The CDR3 has 11 amino acids. Germline V gene sequence: CDR1 MDHEN, CDR2 SYDVKM. Trimming removed 9 bases from V and 2 bases from J, with 8 bases in between. CDR3 nucleotide sequence: TGTGCCAGTCTGTACGCCTACGAGCAGTACTTC. It encodes CASLYAYEQYF.

This rearrangement joins TRBV7-9 to TRBJ2-7; D is unresolved. CDR3 length: 11 amino acids. CDR1 is SEHNR, CDR2 FQNEAQ, per germline (reference sequence). Trimming shortened V by 6 bases and J by 3 bases, and 6 bases separated the two germline ends. In DNA form, the CDR3 reads TGTGCCAGCAGGGCTGGCTACGAGCAGTACTTC. It encodes CASRAGYEQYF.

This chain connects TRBV14 to TRBJ1-1; the D gene is possibly TRBD1 (5 bases). The V end was cut by 4 bases, the J end by 0 bases, with 9 bases between. CDR1 SGHDN and CDR2 FVKESK come from the germline V gene. The CDR3 is 14 amino acids. CDR3 DNA: TGTGCCAGCAGCCCACGAGGGGTGAACACTGAAGCTTTCTTT. Translation gives CASSPRGVNTEAFF.

This clone has a handful of counts. The chain recombines TRBV11-2 with TRBJ1-5; 8 bases line up with TRBD1. The V gene's germline CDR1 is SGHAT and CDR2 FQNNGV. This CDR3 is 17 amino acids long. Germline trimming cut 3 bases from V and 0 bases from J; bases unmatched to any gene: 7. CDR3 DNA sequence: TGTGCCAGCAGCTTCAAGGACAGGGCGTATAGCAATCAGCCCCAGCATTTT. This encodes CASSFKDRAYSNQPQHF.

The chain uses TRBV4-3 and TRBJ1-4; 10 bases fit TRBD1. The ends lost 0 bases at V and 8 bases at J; junction bases unmatched: 3. CDR1 and CDR2 (germline): LGHNA, YSLEER. The CDR3 totals 15 residues. CDR3 bases: TGCGCCAGCAGCCAAGATGCGGGACAGGGGGAAAAACTGTTTTTT. This encodes CASSQDAGQGEKLFF.

CDR3 sequence (DNA): TGTGCCAGCAGTGTTTGGGACAGGGGGCTTACAGATACGCAGTATTTT. It is translated as CASSVWDRGLTDTQYF. The chain is built from TRBV2 and TRBJ2-3, with 12 bases identical to TRBD1. Germline V CDR1 and CDR2: SNHLY, FYNNEI. The ends lost 4 bases at V and 3 bases at J; junction bases unmatched: 5. This CDR3 has 16 amino acids.

This rearrangement joins TRBV7-9 to TRBJ2-7; 7 nucleotides agree with TRBD2. V was clipped by 6 bases and J by 2 bases; unmatched bases: 10. This CDR3 spans 15 amino acids. Germline loops: CDR1 SEHNR, CDR2 FQNEAQ (reference sequence). As DNA, the CDR3 is TGTGCCAGCAGTCCAGCGGGAAGAGGACCCTACGAGCAGTACTTC. This sequence encodes CASSPAGRGPYEQYF.

The CDR3 protein is CASSTTGAEQYF. The CDR3 DNA reads TGTGCCAGCAGTACTACAGGGGCCGAGCAGTACTTC. This chain uses TRBV6-5 with TRBJ2-7; 7 bases are shared with TRBD1. The V and J ends lost 5 bases and 6 bases, in that order; junction bases with no gene match: 4. The CDR3 is 12 amino acids. From germline, CDR1 is MNHEY and CDR2 SVGAGI.